The 14 T cell receptor beta chains listed next were all sequenced from one sample in a study of vaccination and CD4 T cells after COVID-19. Treatment denoted: approximately 9-day PBMC culture with coronavirus spike peptide pools or control peptides (ViraFEST assay). Investigators obtained the unexposed donor's CD4+ T cells before the COVID-19 pandemic (2011-2018). Scientists ran DNA taken from cultured CD4+ T cells through the Oncomine TCR Beta short-read assay for sequencing. TCRdb passed the PCR reads through MiXCR, listing each CDR3 protein once. Altogether thousands of distinct CDR3 sequences are present, 35% to 45% being singletons, with the ten largest covering around a fifth. No antigen is known for these receptors. The sample comprised CD4+ T cells from blood, cultured in vitro. These receptors all stem from a human donor in good health.

As concerns this clonotype: The junction shows a germline mismatch at one end, possibly a read error. The CDR3 loop is CVSSLIGGGTQNQPQHF. The CDR3 coding sequence is TGTGTCAGCAGCTTAATTGGCGGCGGGACGCAAAATCAGCCCCAGCATTTT. The chain joins TRBV7-2 to TRBJ1-5; possibly TRBD1 for D (5 bases). CDR1 SGHTA and CDR2 FQGNSA come from the germline V gene. The CDR3 loop spans 17 amino acids.

The CDR3, as DNA: TGTGCCACCAGCAGAGTCGGGACAGGCAACCATGGCTACACCTTC. Protein product: CATSRVGTGNHGYTF. The chain carries TRBV15 and TRBJ1-2; 8 bases line up with TRBD1. With V trimmed by 1 base and J by 6 bases, 7 bases remained unmatched. From germline, CDR1 is LNHNV and CDR2 YYDKDF (reference sequence). The CDR3 covers 15 residues.

The V and J genes are TRBV7-3 and TRBJ2-2; 10 bases line up with TRBD2. This CDR3 spans 16 amino acids. Germline lookup yields CDR1 SGHTA and CDR2 FQGTGA. Trimming cost V 3 bases and J 6 bases; bases outside gene matches: 7. CDR3 in DNA: TGTGCCAGCAGCTTGGCTAGCGGGGGAAACGCCGGGGAGCTGTTTTTT. Translated: CASSLASGGNAGELFF.

Here the CDR3 DNA reads TGCAGTGCACGGACAGCCGTCAGCTCCTATAATTCACCCCTCCACTTT. Residues: CSARTAVSSYNSPLHF. J is TRBJ1-6 and V is TRBV20-1; D is possibly TRBD1 (6 bases). This CDR3 has 16 residues. Per the germline V gene, CDR1 is DFQATT and CDR2 is SNEGSKA (reference sequence). Between the trimmed V and J ends, which lost 6 bases and 0 bases, there was a span of 15 bases.

The chain couples TRBV7-9 to TRBJ1-1; D possibly corresponds to TRBD1 (6 bases). Between the trimmed V and J ends, which lost 1 base and 1 base, there was a span of 7 bases. The CDR3 runs to 14 residues. Germline V lookup: CDR1 SEHNR, CDR2 FQNEAQ (reference sequence). The CDR3 nucleotides are TGTGCCAGCAGCTTAGGGACAGCGAACACTGAAGCTTTCTTT. Its protein product is CASSLGTANTEAFF. Full variable domain (missing parts from reference TRBV7-9 and TRBJ1-1): DTGVSQNPRHKITKRGQNVTFRCDPISEHNRLYWYRQTLGQGPEFLTYFQNEAQLEKSRLLSDRFSAERPKGSFSTLEIQRTEQGDSAMYLCASSLGTANTEAFFGQGTRLTVV.

Only a few counts were recorded for this clonotype. This chain joins TRBV6-1 and TRBJ1-5; D not resolved. The CDR3 spans 13 residues. In germline, CDR1 is MNHNS, CDR2 SASEGT. The V end lost 8 bases, the J end lost 0 bases, and 8 bases lay between the germline ends. This CDR3 reads CASGVYSNQPQHF. The CDR3 DNA sequence: TGTGCCAGCGGGGTTTATAGCAATCAGCCCCAGCATTTT.

V usage is TRBV2 and J usage is TRBJ2-7, with a tentative D call TRBD1 (5 bases). The CDR3 loop spans 15 amino acids. V lost 0 bases to trimming and J lost 9 bases, with 18 bases between them. CDR1 and CDR2 from the germline V gene are SNHLY and FYNNEI. In DNA, the CDR3 is TGTGCCAGCAGTGAAGCGTTACTGGGGCCTACGACGCAGTACTTC. Translating gives CASSEALLGPTTQYF.

The V call is TRBV11-1, the J call TRBJ1-2; 10 nucleotides align to TRBD1. The germline V gene encodes CDR1 SGHAT and CDR2 FQDESV (reference sequence). V shed 4 bases and J 1 base; nucleotides not matched to a gene: 3. This CDR3 has 15 residues. CDR3 loop: CASSSWDRGNYGYTF. The CDR3 nucleotides read TGTGCCAGCAGCTCCTGGGACAGGGGTAACTATGGCTACACCTTC.

This sequence joins TRBV12-3 or TRBV12-4 and TRBJ2-1, with D tentatively TRBD2 (6 bases). The CDR3 length is 14 residues. Trimming removed 8 bases from V and 2 bases from J, with 13 bases in between. CDR3 nucleotide sequence: TGTGCCAGCCTCAGCCGACTAGCCTACAATGAGCAGTTCTTC. Translating gives CASLSRLAYNEQFF.

This clonotype was seen a handful of times. The chain combines TRBV28 with TRBJ2-5, with 12 bases lining up with TRBD1. The V segment lost 6 bases and the J segment 5 bases; nucleotides outside the gene matches: 4. The V gene's germline CDR1 is MDHEN and CDR2 SYDVKM. CDR3 size: 14 residues. CDR3 in DNA: TGTGCCAGCAGGGGACAGGGGGCTGGGGAGACCCAGTACTTC. Translation gives CASRGQGAGETQYF.

Judged by abundance, this clonotype is medium-sized (0.01 to 0.1%). This chain joins TRBV6-2 or TRBV6-3 and TRBJ1-5; D might be TRBD1 (6 bases). The V end was cut by 3 bases, the J end by 9 bases, with 9 bases between. The CDR3 has 12 residues. Germline CDR1 MNHEY, CDR2 SVGEGT. CDR3 coding DNA: TGTGCCAGCAGTTATATGGACAGGCCCCAGCATTTT. It translates to CASSYMDRPQHF.

The chain combines TRBV29-1 with TRBJ1-2, with TRBD1 identical over 7 bases. The CDR3 covers 15 residues. Germline assignment: CDR1 SQVTM and CDR2 ANQGSEA. V lost 6 bases, J lost 7 bases, and 17 bases stayed unmatched. This CDR3 is CSVDPSGKGALGYTF. The CDR3 DNA reads TGCAGCGTAGACCCCTCTGGGAAGGGGGCGCTTGGCTACACCTTC.

This clonotype was seen just once. This rearrangement joins TRBV7-6 to TRBJ2-1; D gene uncertain. From germline, CDR1 is SGHVS and CDR2 FNYEAQ. The CDR3 is made up of 15 amino acids. V gave up 3 bases and J gave up 4 bases, with 13 bases separating them. In DNA form, the CDR3 reads TGTGCCAGCAGCTTGGTTATTCGGAGTTACAATGAGCAGTTCTTC. Residues: CASSLVIRSYNEQFF.

This clonotype was detected a few times. J is TRBJ2-3 and V is TRBV5-4, with D tentatively TRBD1 (6 bases). Deletions cut 4 bases from V and 0 bases from J, with 12 bases between. From germline, CDR1 is SGHNT and CDR2 YYREEE (reference sequence). The CDR3 is made up of 15 amino acids. In nucleotides, the CDR3 is TGTGCCAGCAGCACCGACAGGTCTAGCACAGATACGCAGTATTTT. It encodes CASSTDRSSTDTQYF.